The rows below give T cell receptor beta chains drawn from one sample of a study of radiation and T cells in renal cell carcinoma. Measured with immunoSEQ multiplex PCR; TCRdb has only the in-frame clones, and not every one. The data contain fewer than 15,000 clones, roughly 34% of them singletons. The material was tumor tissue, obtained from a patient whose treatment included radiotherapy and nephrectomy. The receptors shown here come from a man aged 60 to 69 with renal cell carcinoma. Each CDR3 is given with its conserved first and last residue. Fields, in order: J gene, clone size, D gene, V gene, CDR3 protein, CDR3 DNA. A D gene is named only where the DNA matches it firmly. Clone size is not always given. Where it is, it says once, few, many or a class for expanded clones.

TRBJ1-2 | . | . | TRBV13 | CASSPDSHDYGYTF | TGTGCCAGCAGCCCGGACAGTCATGACTATGGCTACACCTTC
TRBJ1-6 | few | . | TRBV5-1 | CASSSEATGSNSPLHF | TGCGCCAGCAGCTCTGAAGCCACAGGGTCCAATTCACCCCTCCACTTT
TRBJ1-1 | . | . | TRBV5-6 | CASSLGQRNTEAFF | TGTGCCAGCAGCCTCGGACAGAGGAACACTGAAGCTTTCTTT
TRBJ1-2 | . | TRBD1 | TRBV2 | CASTEGAGGIYGYTF | TGTGCCAGCACCGAAGGGGCAGGGGGTATCTATGGCTACACCTTC
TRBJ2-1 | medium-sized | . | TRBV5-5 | CASSLGNEQFF | TGTGCCAGCAGCTTGGGCAATGAGCAGTTCTTC
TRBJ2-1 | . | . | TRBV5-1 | CASSLAGGWDNEQFF | TGCGCCAGCAGCTTGGCCGGGGGCTGGGACAATGAGCAGTTCTTC
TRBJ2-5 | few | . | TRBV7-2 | CASSLGGGGIGETQYF | TGTGCCAGCAGCTTAGGGGGAGGCGGGATCGGAGAGACCCAGTACTTC
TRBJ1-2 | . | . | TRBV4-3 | CASSQDHGWTVLRGYTF | TGCGCCAGCAGCCAAGATCATGGTTGGACAGTCCTTAGGGGCTACACCTTC
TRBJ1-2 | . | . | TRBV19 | CASSINGNYGYTF | TGTGCCAGTAGTATTAACGGAAACTATGGCTACACCTTC
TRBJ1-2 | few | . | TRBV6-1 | CASSVGYGYTF | TGTGCCAGCAGTGTGGGTTATGGCTACACCTTC
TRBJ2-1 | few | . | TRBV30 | CAWSRRIVEQFF | TGTGCCTGGAGCCGACGAATTGTGGAGCAGTTCTTC
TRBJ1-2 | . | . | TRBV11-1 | CASSLAQGGYTF | TGTGCCAGCAGCTTAGCACAGGGCGGCTACACCTTC
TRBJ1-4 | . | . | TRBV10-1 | CASSEGEKLFF | TGCGCCAGCAGTGAGGGCGAAAAACTGTTTTTT
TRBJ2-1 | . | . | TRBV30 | CAWRTGPHNEQFF | TGTGCCTGGAGAACAGGGCCACACAATGAGCAGTTCTTC
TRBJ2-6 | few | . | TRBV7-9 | CASSRTLATGANVLTF | TGTGCCAGCAGTCGGACGTTAGCGACTGGGGCCAACGTCCTGACTTTC
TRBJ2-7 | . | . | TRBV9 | CASSVGAGLREQYF | TGTGCCAGCAGCGTAGGAGCAGGGTTGAGGGAGCAGTACTTC
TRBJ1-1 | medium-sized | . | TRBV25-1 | CASTLGTEAFF | TGTGCCAGCACCCTGGGCACTGAAGCTTTCTTT